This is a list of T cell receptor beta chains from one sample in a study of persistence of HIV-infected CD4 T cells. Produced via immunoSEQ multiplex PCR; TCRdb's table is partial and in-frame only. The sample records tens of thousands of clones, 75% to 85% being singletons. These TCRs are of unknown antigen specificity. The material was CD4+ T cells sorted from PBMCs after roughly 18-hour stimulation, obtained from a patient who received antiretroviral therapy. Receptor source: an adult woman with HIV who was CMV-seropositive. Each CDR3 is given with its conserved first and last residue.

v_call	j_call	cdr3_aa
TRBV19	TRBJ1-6	CASLAGYNSPLHF
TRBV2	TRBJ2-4	CASSEEVNIQYF
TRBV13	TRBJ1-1	CASSLGPVRNGNTEAFF
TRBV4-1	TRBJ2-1	CASSQDSTSLSYNEQFF
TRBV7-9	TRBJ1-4	CASRPGTGINEKLFF
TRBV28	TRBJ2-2	CASSFLAGGRGANTGELFF
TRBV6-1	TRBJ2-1	CASSEAGGTTYNEQFF
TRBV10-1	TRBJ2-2	CASSEDGGANTGELFF
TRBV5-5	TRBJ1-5	CASSLQGTLSNQPQHF
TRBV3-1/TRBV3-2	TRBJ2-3	CASSQVTLGYYTDTQYF
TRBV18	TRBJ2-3	CASSPIKGDTQYF
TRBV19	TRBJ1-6	CASSIRTDNSPLHF
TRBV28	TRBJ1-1	CASSPTGAGNTEAFF
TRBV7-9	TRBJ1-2	CASSLDAWRGGNYGYTF
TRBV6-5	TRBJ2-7	CASSGVTSYEQYF
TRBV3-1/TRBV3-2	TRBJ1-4	CASSQGDATNEKLFF
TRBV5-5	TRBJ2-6	CASSLDSGSGANVLTF
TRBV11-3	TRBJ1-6	CASSLGGTGNSPLHF
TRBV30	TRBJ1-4	CASGSGTGYEKLFF
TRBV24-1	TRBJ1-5	CATGGRGFHQPQHF